The entry below gives a single T cell receptor (beta chain) sequence along with its context. No antigen is known for it. Clones were read by immunoSEQ multiplex PCR, and TCRdb kept only the in-frame ones, dropping some. The sample includes about 25,000 clones, over 75% of them seen just once. This entry belongs to a study of PD-1 blockade in classical Hodgkin lymphoma. General study points: Complete responders possessed baseline diversity comparable to newly diagnosed patients.

As for time point: cycle 4 day 1 (C4D1), after 6 weeks of nivolumab. All patients relapsed after autologous stem cell transplantation, and brentuximab vedotin exposure varied. It was by magnetic negative selection that CD4+ T cells were purified from thawed PBMCs. Specimen: CD4+ T cells from blood, collected before the fourth cycle of nivolumab. The TCR sequence derives from a human donor with classical Hodgkin lymphoma.

For the CDR3, the DNA is TGTGCCAGTACCCCCGGGGGTTTTAATGAAAAACTGTTTTTT. Encoded protein: CASTPGGFNEKLFF. V gene TRBV19 combines with J gene TRBJ1-4, with D possibly TRBD1 on 5 matching bases. This CDR3 comprises 14 residues. CDR1 LNHDA and CDR2 SQIVND come from the germline V gene (reference sequence). The V gene lost 7 bases and the J gene lost 4 bases, with 13 bases spanning the gap.